The source of this T cell receptor beta chain is a study of T cell changes during pregnancy in multiple sclerosis. The length of the CDR3 is 14 residues. The V and J ends lost 2 bases and 5 bases respectively, with 12 bases between them. The germline V gene encodes CDR1 LNHNV and CDR2 YYDKDF (reference sequence). The assay was immunoSEQ multiplex PCR, and TCRdb's table has in-frame clones only and misses some. The sample includes 50,000 or so clones, around 92% of them seen just once. V is TRBV15 and J is TRBJ2-5, with a tentative D call TRBD1 (5 bases). The sequence was collected from a female donor with multiple sclerosis, enrolled in a pregnancy study. The material was CD4+ T cells from peripheral blood mononuclear cells, obtained in the third trimester of pregnancy. The CDR3 loop reads CATSRPTGSETQYF. The CDR3 DNA sequence: TGTGCCACCAGCAGACCCACAGGTTCGGAGACCCAGTACTTC.